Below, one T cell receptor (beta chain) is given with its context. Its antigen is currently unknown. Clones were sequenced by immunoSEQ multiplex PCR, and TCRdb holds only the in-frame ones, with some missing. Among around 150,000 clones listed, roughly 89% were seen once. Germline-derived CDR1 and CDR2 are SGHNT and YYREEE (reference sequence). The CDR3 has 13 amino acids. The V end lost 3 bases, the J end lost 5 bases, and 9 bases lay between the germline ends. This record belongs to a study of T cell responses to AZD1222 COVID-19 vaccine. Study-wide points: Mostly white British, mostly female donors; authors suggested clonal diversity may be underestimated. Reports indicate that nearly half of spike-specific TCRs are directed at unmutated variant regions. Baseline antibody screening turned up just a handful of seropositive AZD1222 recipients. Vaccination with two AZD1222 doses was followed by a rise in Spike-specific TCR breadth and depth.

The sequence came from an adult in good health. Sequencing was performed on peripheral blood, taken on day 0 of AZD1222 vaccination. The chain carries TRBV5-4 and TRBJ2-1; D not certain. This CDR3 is CASSSLVNNEQFF. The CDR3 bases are TGTGCCAGCAGCTCATTAGTAAACAATGAGCAGTTCTTC. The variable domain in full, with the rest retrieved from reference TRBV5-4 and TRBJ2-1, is ETGVTQSPTHLIKTRGQQVTLRCSSQSGHNTVSWYQQALGQGPQFIFQYYREEENGRGNFPPRFSGLQFPNYSSELNVNALELDDSALYLCASSSLVNNEQFFGPGTRLTVL.